This T cell receptor (beta chain) was identified in a study of identical twins. In germline, CDR1 is SGHTS, CDR2 YDEGEE. The V and J ends lost 3 bases and 2 bases, in that order; junction bases with no gene match: 2. The CDR3 length is 14 residues. Each CDR3 protein is one row after TCRdb ran MiXCR on the 5' RACE reads. The table lists about 220,000 distinct CDR3 sequences, 7.5% of them singletons. In this sample, this clonotype turned up many times. The antigen is unknown. Study results and limitations: The models gave estimates that fell short of the out-of-frame TCR alpha sharing seen in monozygotic twins.

These sequences were also reported in another study, on yellow fever vaccine responses in identical twins.

The rearrangement links TRBV5-8 to TRBJ2-3; 8 positions match TRBD1. This TCR derives from a woman aged 18-29 years in good health. The sequenced sample consisted of memory (CD45RO+) T cells sorted from blood. CDR3 sequence: CASSSDRATDTQYF. DNA of the CDR3: TGTGCCAGCAGCTCGGACAGGGCCACAGATACGCAGTATTTT. Combining the CDR3 with reference TRBV5-8 and TRBJ2-3 gives the whole variable domain EAGVTQSPTHLIKTRGQQATLRCSPISGHTSVYWYQQALGLGLQFLLWYDEGEERNRGNFPPRFSGRQFPNYSSELNVNALELEDSALYLCASSSDRATDTQYFGPGTRLTVL.